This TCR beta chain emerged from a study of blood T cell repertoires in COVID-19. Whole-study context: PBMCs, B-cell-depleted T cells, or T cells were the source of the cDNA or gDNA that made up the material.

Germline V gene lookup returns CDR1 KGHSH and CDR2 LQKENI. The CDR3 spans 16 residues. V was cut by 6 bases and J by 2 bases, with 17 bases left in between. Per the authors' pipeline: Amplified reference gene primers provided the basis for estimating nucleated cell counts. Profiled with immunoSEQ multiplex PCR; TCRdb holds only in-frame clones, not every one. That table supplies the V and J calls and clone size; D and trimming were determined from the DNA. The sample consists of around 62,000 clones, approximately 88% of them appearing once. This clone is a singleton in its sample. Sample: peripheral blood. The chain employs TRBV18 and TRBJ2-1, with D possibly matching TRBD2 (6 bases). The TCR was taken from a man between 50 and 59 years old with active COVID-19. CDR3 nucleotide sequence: TGTGCCAGCTCCTTTACCGGGACTCAAACCTACAATGAGCAGTTCTTC. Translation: CASSFTGTQTYNEQFF. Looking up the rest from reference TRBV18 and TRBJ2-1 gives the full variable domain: NAGVMQNPRHLVRRRGQEARLRCSPMKGHSHVYWYRQLPEEGLKFMVYLQKENIIDESGMPKERFSAEFPKEGPSILRIQQVVRGDSAAYFCASSFTGTQTYNEQFFGPGTRLTVL.